This TCR beta chain was observed in a study of post-analysis software for immune sequencing data. Whole-study results and caveats: Normalized Chao1 diversity in multiple sclerosis patients fell significantly below that of controls. Those samples that were prepared in the same batch co-clustered strongly by F measure. TRBV5-6, TRBV5-1 and TRBV20-1 were among roughly 5 TRBV segments more frequent in patients than controls.

Trimming removed 1 base from V and 2 bases from J, with 6 bases in between. The CDR3 runs to 13 residues. CDR1 and CDR2 from the germline V gene are SGHAT and FQNNGV. This clonotype has only a few counts. What it binds is not known. Unique-molecular-identifier-tagged TCR beta cDNA libraries were used. In TCRdb, the PCR reads were re-called with MiXCR into one record per CDR3 protein. The sample lists about 260,000 distinct CDR3 sequences; 30% to 45% were seen once. The sequence derives from a girl aged 5-17 years with multiple sclerosis. The V gene is TRBV11-2, the J gene TRBJ2-7; D remains unclear. Sequenced sample: blood. The CDR3 loop reads CASSLGSPYEQYF. The CDR3 DNA reads TGTGCCAGCAGCTTAGGCAGCCCCTACGAGCAGTACTTC.